This entry describes one T cell receptor beta chain. The data are from a study of T cell repertoires in cytomegalovirus infection. Study-level information: Through public TCR beta signatures, both CMV infection and matching HLA type were indicated.

Trimming took off 1 base at V and 0 bases at J, with 35 bases between the two ends. Germline V gene sequence: CDR1 SGHKS, CDR2 YYEKEE (reference sequence). The CDR3 has 23 residues. TCRdb re-derived calls from the reads in MiXCR, one entry per CDR3 protein. This table has under 800,000 distinct CDR3 sequences, less than 25% appearing once. Sequenced material: CD8+ T cells from PBMCs. This chain uses TRBV5-5 with TRBJ2-7; D gene uncertain. The TCR was taken from a human donor in good health (CMV status not recorded). Some clones in this sample may be carry-over from other donors' samples. The CDR3 region is CASSLRQARFPKGGTPSSYEQYF. CDR3 sequence (DNA): TGTGCCAGCAGCTTGAGGCAGGCAAGATTTCCCAAGGGTGGAACCCCGAGCTCCTACGAGCAGTACTTC. The full variable domain, in which reference TRBV5-5 and TRBJ2-7 provide the parts outside the CDR3, is DAGVTQSPTHLIKTRGQQVTLRCSPISGHKSVSWYQQVLGQGPQFIFQYYEKEERGRGNFPDRFSARQFPNYSSELNVNALLLGDSALYLCASSLRQARFPKGGTPSSYEQYFGPGTRLTVT.